Listed below are T cell receptor beta chains from one sample, sequenced in a study of shared clonotypes between healthy human individuals. Profiled with immunoSEQ multiplex PCR; TCRdb holds only in-frame clones, not every one. Among roughly 2 million clones, approximately 95% were seen once, and the ten largest hold roughly 0.13%. Sequencing was done on a sample of naive CD4+ T cells sorted from blood. The receptors derive from a man aged 18 to 35 in good health. Each CDR3 is given with its conserved first and last residue. Each record gives: CDR3 length, V gene, J gene, D gene, clone size, CDR3 protein, CDR3 DNA. A D gene is named only where the DNA matches it firmly. Some rows mark clone size as missing; the rest say once, few, many or name a class of expanded clone.

len: 15; v_gene: TRBV2; j_gene: TRBJ2-3; d_gene: .; abundance: .; CDR3aa: CASSGQGAGTDTQYF; CDR3nt: TGTGCCAGCAGTGGGCAGGGAGCGGGCACAGATACGCAGTATTTT
len: 14; v_gene: TRBV14; j_gene: TRBJ2-7; d_gene: .; abundance: .; CDR3aa: CASSPGAGIYEQYF; CDR3nt: TGTGCCAGCAGCCCCGGGGCCGGAATCTACGAGCAGTACTTC
len: 14; v_gene: TRBV28; j_gene: TRBJ2-5; d_gene: .; abundance: .; CDR3aa: CASSLGQARETQYF; CDR3nt: TGTGCCAGCAGCTTAGGGCAGGCGCGAGAGACCCAGTACTTC
len: 13; v_gene: TRBV5-1; j_gene: TRBJ1-2; d_gene: .; abundance: .; CDR3aa: CASSSLTNYGYTF; CDR3nt: TGCGCCAGCAGCAGCCTTACTAACTATGGCTACACCTTC
len: 15; v_gene: TRBV6-5; j_gene: TRBJ2-2; d_gene: .; abundance: .; CDR3aa: CASSYSLAGAGELFF; CDR3nt: TGTGCCAGCAGTTACTCGCTAGCAGGGGCCGGGGAGCTGTTTTTT
len: 11; v_gene: TRBV30; j_gene: TRBJ2-7; d_gene: .; abundance: .; CDR3aa: CAWSRGYEQYF; CDR3nt: TGTGCCTGGAGCCGGGGGTACGAGCAGTACTTC
len: 15; v_gene: TRBV11-2; j_gene: TRBJ2-2; d_gene: .; abundance: .; CDR3aa: CASSLRGAHTGELFF; CDR3nt: TGTGCCAGCAGCTTGAGGGGGGCCCACACCGGGGAGCTGTTTTTT
len: 15; v_gene: TRBV5-8; j_gene: TRBJ2-3; d_gene: .; abundance: .; CDR3aa: CASSLAGKGTDTQYF; CDR3nt: TGTGCCAGCAGCTTGGCTGGGAAGGGAACAGATACGCAGTATTTT
len: 18; v_gene: TRBV7-2; j_gene: TRBJ2-5; d_gene: TRBD2; abundance: .; CDR3aa: CASSGRGLAGGLSETQYF; CDR3nt: TGTGCCAGCAGCGGAAGGGGACTAGCGGGAGGGCTAAGCGAGACCCAGTACTTC
len: 15; v_gene: TRBV28; j_gene: TRBJ1-5; d_gene: .; abundance: .; CDR3aa: CASSSLRGGNQPQHF; CDR3nt: TGTGCCAGCAGCTCACTTAGGGGCGGCAATCAGCCCCAGCATTTT
len: 13; v_gene: TRBV21-1; j_gene: TRBJ1-2; d_gene: .; abundance: .; CDR3aa: CASSPAALWGYTF; CDR3nt: TGTGCCAGCAGCCCAGCGGCCCTGTGGGGCTACACCTTC
len: 15; v_gene: TRBV9; j_gene: TRBJ2-7; d_gene: TRBD2; abundance: .; CDR3aa: CASSVGLAGGYEQYF; CDR3nt: TGTGCCAGCAGCGTAGGACTAGCGGGAGGGTACGAGCAGTACTTC
len: 15; v_gene: TRBV27; j_gene: TRBJ2-7; d_gene: .; abundance: .; CDR3aa: CASRKTGILPYEQYF; CDR3nt: TGTGCCAGCAGGAAGACAGGTATTCTTCCCTACGAGCAGTACTTC
len: 16; v_gene: TRBV7-2; j_gene: TRBJ2-1; d_gene: .; abundance: .; CDR3aa: CASSPIGLSSYNEQFF; CDR3nt: TGTGCCAGCAGCCCGATAGGTCTTAGCTCCTACAATGAGCAGTTCTTC
len: 15; v_gene: TRBV2; j_gene: TRBJ1-5; d_gene: .; abundance: .; CDR3aa: CASSPSRGPNQPQHF; CDR3nt: TGTGCCAGCAGTCCTTCTAGGGGACCTAATCAGCCCCAGCATTTT
len: 13; v_gene: TRBV6-1; j_gene: TRBJ1-5; d_gene: TRBD1; abundance: .; CDR3aa: CASRDRYNQPQHF; CDR3nt: TGTGCCAGCAGGGACAGGTACAATCAGCCCCAGCATTTT
len: 15; v_gene: TRBV7-9; j_gene: TRBJ1-2; d_gene: .; abundance: .; CDR3aa: CASSLSGGSVYGYTF; CDR3nt: TGTGCCAGCAGCCTTTCGGGAGGGTCAGTATATGGCTACACCTTC
len: 16; v_gene: TRBV28; j_gene: TRBJ2-5; d_gene: TRBD2; abundance: .; CDR3aa: CASSLLRAGGQETQYF; CDR3nt: TGTGCCAGCAGTTTATTAAGAGCGGGGGGGCAAGAGACCCAGTACTTC
len: 14; v_gene: TRBV5-1; j_gene: TRBJ2-7; d_gene: TRBD1; abundance: .; CDR3aa: CASSFGQGAREQYF; CDR3nt: TGCGCCAGCAGCTTCGGACAGGGGGCGCGAGAGCAGTACTTC
len: 17; v_gene: TRBV27; j_gene: TRBJ2-2; d_gene: .; abundance: .; CDR3aa: CASSLIALAANTGELFF; CDR3nt: TGTGCCAGCAGTTTAATTGCTTTAGCAGCGAACACCGGGGAGCTGTTTTTT
len: 15; v_gene: TRBV28; j_gene: TRBJ2-7; d_gene: TRBD1; abundance: once; CDR3aa: CASSLRDRGLREQYF; CDR3nt: TGTGCCAGCAGTTTACGTGACAGGGGCCTCCGGGAGCAGTACTTC
len: 13; v_gene: TRBV30; j_gene: TRBJ2-5; d_gene: .; abundance: .; CDR3aa: CAQEAGARQTQYF; CDR3nt: TGTGCCCAGGAGGCAGGAGCTCGGCAGACCCAGTACTTC
len: 14; v_gene: TRBV5-4; j_gene: TRBJ2-7; d_gene: TRBD1; abundance: .; CDR3aa: CASSSDPGGVEQYF; CDR3nt: TGTGCCAGCAGCTCTGACCCAGGGGGAGTCGAGCAGTACTTC
len: 17; v_gene: TRBV5-6; j_gene: TRBJ1-6; d_gene: TRBD1; abundance: .; CDR3aa: CASSLRGTGGAGSPLHF; CDR3nt: TGTGCCAGCAGCTTGCGGGGGACAGGGGGCGCCGGTTCACCCCTCCACTTT
len: 15; v_gene: TRBV7-2; j_gene: TRBJ2-5; d_gene: TRBD2; abundance: .; CDR3aa: CASSFSGSAQETQYF; CDR3nt: TGTGCCAGCAGCTTTAGCGGGAGCGCCCAAGAGACCCAGTACTTC